The 27 T cell receptor beta chains below come from one sample, sequenced in a study of early T cells in non-severe SARS-CoV-2 infection. TCRdb re-derived calls from the 5' RACE reads in MiXCR, one entry per CDR3 protein. The table records more than 40,000 distinct CDR3 sequences, less than 6.5% of them present only once. The starting material was whole blood, obtained at baseline. These receptors came from an adult who was a healthcare worker with PCR-confirmed SARS-CoV-2 infection or an uninfected control (not recorded which).

CDR3 amino acids: CASSPGTDMFYEQYF. CDR3 bases: TGTGCCAGCAGCCCAGGGACAGACATGTTCTACGAGCAGTACTTC. The genes are TRBV5-4 and TRBJ2-7, with 7 bases lining up with TRBD1. This CDR3 has 15 amino acids. The J segment lost 3 bases and the V segment lost 4 bases, leaving 10 bases of the junction unmatched. Looked up from germline, CDR1 is SGHNT and CDR2 is YYREEE (reference sequence). Together with reference TRBV5-4 and TRBJ2-7, the CDR3 gives the full variable domain: ETGVTQSPTHLIKTRGQQVTLRCSSQSGHNTVSWYQQALGQGPQFIFQYYREEENGRGNFPPRFSGLQFPNYSSELNVNALELDDSALYLCASSPGTDMFYEQYFGPGTRLTVT.

Many counts were recorded for this clonotype. The rearrangement links TRBV10-1 to TRBJ2-7; 10 bases match TRBD2. Unmatched junction bases numbered 7, after V lost 0 bases and J lost 5 bases. The germline V gene has CDR1 WNHNN and CDR2 SYGVQD (reference sequence). The length of the CDR3 is 16 residues. The CDR3 is CASSESAGLARDEQYF. CDR3 DNA: TGCGCCAGCAGTGAGTCCGCGGGACTAGCGAGAGACGAGCAGTACTTC.

This clonotype has a count of ten or more. The CDR3 region has the DNA TGTGCCAGCAGCGTAGACGGTCTCGTGAATAATTCACCCCTCCACTTT. Protein: CASSVDGLVNNSPLHF. This rearrangement joins TRBV9 to TRBJ1-6; D ambiguous. The V end lost 0 bases, the J end lost 5 bases, and 12 bases lay between the germline ends. Germline loops: CDR1 SGDLS, CDR2 YYNGEE. This CDR3 region has 16 residues.

This clonotype has ten or more counts. The J gene is TRBJ2-7, the V gene TRBV29-1; 8 bases fit TRBD1. Per the germline V gene, CDR1 is SQVTM and CDR2 is ANQGSEA. CDR3 length: 12 amino acids. The V gene end was trimmed by 7 bases and the J gene end by 0 bases; junction bases not matched to a gene: 2. CDR3 region: CSGQGASYEQYF. CDR3 bases: TGCAGCGGCCAGGGGGCCTCCTACGAGCAGTACTTC.

This clonotype has more than one count but fewer than ten. The V and J genes are TRBV29-1 and TRBJ1-5; TRBD1 matches at 7 bases. CDR3 length: 14 amino acids. Per germline, CDR1 SQVTM and CDR2 ANQGSEA. The V gene end was trimmed by 6 bases and the J gene end by 2 bases; junction bases not matched to a gene: 7. The CDR3 coding sequence is TGCAGCGTGCGACAGGGTTCCGGCAATCAGCCCCAGCATTTT. As protein: CSVRQGSGNQPQHF. Looking up the rest from reference TRBV29-1 and TRBJ1-5 gives the full variable domain: SAVISQKPSRDICQRGTSLTIQCQVDSQVTMMFWYRQQPGQSLTLIATANQGSEATYESGFVIDKFPISRPNLTFSTLTVSNMSPEDSSIYLCSVRQGSGNQPQHFGDGTRLSIL.

Many counts were recorded for this clonotype. The chain has TRBV28 and TRBJ1-3, with unresolved D. Trimming removed 4 bases from V and 3 bases from J, with 16 bases in between. This CDR3 spans 16 amino acids. Germline assignment: CDR1 MDHEN and CDR2 SYDVKM. This CDR3 is CASSSPTVHYGNTIYF. DNA of the CDR3: TGTGCCAGCAGTTCGCCCACCGTTCATTATGGAAACACCATATATTTT.

In this sample, this clonotype turned up a few times. The chain couples TRBV29-1 to TRBJ2-7; 10 nucleotides line up with TRBD1. This CDR3 region has 13 residues. Germline values: CDR1 SQVTM, CDR2 ANQGSEA. The V segment lost 5 bases and the J segment 1 base; nucleotides outside the gene matches: 2. CDR3 DNA: TGCAGCGTTAGGACAGGGGGTTCCTACGAGCAGTACTTC. Its translation is CSVRTGGSYEQYF.

This clonotype occurred once. This may be a read error, as it is one base from a much larger clone. This chain uses TRBV7-2 with TRBJ2-7, with 10 positions matching TRBD1. The germline gives CDR1 SGHTA, CDR2 FQGNSA. This CDR3 has 14 residues. V gave up 5 bases and J gave up 5 bases; unmatched junction bases: 6. Written as DNA, the CDR3 is TGTGCCAGCAGCCCCTGGACAGGGGGGCACGAGCAGTACTTC. It codes for CASSPWTGGHEQYF.

This clonotype was recorded a few times. V is TRBV20-1 and J is TRBJ2-3, with 8 bases that match TRBD1. Germline lookup yields CDR1 DFQATT and CDR2 SNEGSKA (reference sequence). V was pared by 5 bases and J by 0 bases, with 4 bases of the junction left unmatched. The CDR3 has 14 residues. CDR3 DNA sequence: TGCAGTGCTTCTCAGGGGGCGAGCACAGATACGCAGTATTTT. The encoded protein is CSASQGASTDTQYF.

This clonotype was detected many times. The chain employs TRBV25-1 and TRBJ2-6; D perhaps matches TRBD2 (5 bases). The CDR3 consists of 19 residues. The V gene lost 1 base and the J gene lost 0 bases, with 16 bases spanning the gap. CDR1 is MGHDK, CDR2 SYGVNS, per germline. The CDR3 spells CASSELSMRELSGANVLTF. CDR3 nucleotide sequence: TGTGCCAGCAGTGAATTAAGCATGAGGGAGCTCTCTGGGGCCAACGTCCTGACTTTC. The variable domain in full, with the rest retrieved from reference TRBV25-1 and TRBJ2-6, is EADIYQTPRYLVIGTGKKITLECSQTMGHDKMYWYQQDPGMELHLIHYSYGVNSTEKGDLSSESTVSRIRTEHFPLTLESARPSHTSQYLCASSELSMRELSGANVLTFGAGSRLTVL.

This chain joins TRBV7-6 and TRBJ2-5; a possible D gene is TRBD2 (5 bases). V lost 3 bases and J lost 3, with 17 bases in between. The germline V gene encodes CDR1 SGHVS and CDR2 FNYEAQ. This CDR3 spans 16 amino acids. The CDR3 protein is CASSFAPTGSKETQYF. The CDR3 nucleotides read TGTGCCAGCAGCTTCGCTCCGACGGGGTCCAAAGAGACCCAGTACTTC.

This clonotype has a count of ten or more. CDR3 protein: CASSLSGQGNEQYF. DNA of the CDR3: TGTGCCAGCAGTTTAAGTGGACAGGGAAATGAGCAGTACTTC. J is TRBJ2-7 and V is TRBV28, with TRBD1 matching over 8 bases. CDR3 length: 14 amino acids. Germline V CDR1 and CDR2: MDHEN, SYDVKM. The J segment lost 7 bases and the V segment lost 2 bases, leaving 7 bases of the junction unmatched.

This clonotype was observed a few times. V usage is TRBV6-2 or TRBV6-3 and J usage is TRBJ1-1; possibly TRBD1 for D (6 bases). CDR3 length equals 12 residues. V gave up 5 bases and J gave up 5 bases, with 9 bases separating them. Germline lookup yields CDR1 MNHEY and CDR2 SVGEGT. CDR3 region: CASSRGATEAFF. In nucleotides, the CDR3 is TGTGCCAGCAGTAGGGGGGCTACTGAAGCTTTCTTT.

This clonotype was recorded at least ten times. The chain has TRBV20-1 and TRBJ2-1, with D tentatively TRBD1 (5 bases). The CDR3 length is 13 residues. V was cut by 2 bases and J by 5 bases, with 10 bases left in between. In germline, CDR1 is DFQATT, CDR2 SNEGSKA (reference sequence). CDR3 coding DNA: TGCAGTGCTAGAATTTTCAGGGACAATGAGCAGTTCTTC. Translated: CSARIFRDNEQFF.

At least ten counts were recorded for this clonotype. V and J are TRBV19 and TRBJ2-6, with TRBD1 matching 8 bases. This CDR3 spans 17 amino acids. V was clipped by 6 bases and J by 0 bases; unmatched bases: 7. Germline V gene lookup returns CDR1 LNHDA and CDR2 SQIVND (reference sequence). CDR3 DNA: TGTGCCAGTAGCAGACAGGGGTCCAACTCTGGGGCCAACGTCCTGACTTTC. The encoded protein is CASSRQGSNSGANVLTF.

Ten or more counts support this clonotype. The V call is TRBV20-1, the J call TRBJ2-7, with a possible D match to TRBD1 (5 bases). CDR3 size: 14 residues. Trimming cost V 4 bases and J 3 bases, with 16 bases left between them. Germline-derived CDR1 and CDR2 are DFQATT and SNEGSKA (reference sequence). The CDR3 spells CSATLLKTGYEQYF. CDR3 DNA sequence: TGCAGTGCTACCCTACTAAAAACAGGCTACGAGCAGTACTTC.

This clonotype has a handful of counts. This chain joins TRBV28 and TRBJ2-3, with 9 bases aligning to TRBD2. CDR3 length equals 17 residues. The trim removed 5 bases at V and 1 base at J, leaving 10 bases unmatched. CDR1 and CDR2 (germline): MDHEN, SYDVKM. The CDR3 reads CASSPPRLAGGTDTQYF. The CDR3 DNA is TGTGCCAGCAGTCCCCCCCGGTTAGCGGGAGGCACAGATACGCAGTATTTT.

This clonotype was observed at least ten times. The chain carries TRBV6-5 and TRBJ1-1; the D is unclear. CDR3 length: 13 residues. V shed 8 bases and J shed 1 base, with 11 bases lying between them. Germline V gene lookup returns CDR1 MNHEY and CDR2 SVGAGI. The CDR3 bases are TGTGCCAGCTCCGACGGATGGAACACTGAAGCTTTCTTT. It specifies CASSDGWNTEAFF.

There are many counts of this clonotype. The chain carries TRBV6-1 and TRBJ1-6, with no clear D. The CDR3 consists of 16 residues. The germline V gene encodes CDR1 MNHNS and CDR2 SASEGT. The V and J ends lost 6 bases and 9 bases respectively, with 21 bases between them. The CDR3 DNA sequence: TGTGCCAGCAGGAATCTGCCGGCTGGATACGGTTCACCCCTCCACTTT. Amino acids: CASRNLPAGYGSPLHF.

A few counts support this clonotype. The CDR3 spells CASSRGAGTEAFF. DNA of the CDR3: TGTGCCAGCAGCAGGGGGGCAGGGACTGAAGCTTTCTTT. This chain links TRBV7-9 with TRBJ1-1, with a tentative D call TRBD1 (6 bases). Between the trimmed V and J ends, which lost 5 bases and 5 bases, there was a span of 12 bases. Germline CDR1 reads SEHNR; CDR2 reads FQNEAQ (reference sequence). The CDR3 sequence is 13 residues long.

There are many counts of this clonotype. The chain couples TRBV19 to TRBJ2-5; D is undetermined. Germline V lookup: CDR1 LNHDA, CDR2 SQIVND (reference sequence). This CDR3 has 14 amino acids. V shed 5 bases and J shed 5 bases, with 15 bases lying between them. This CDR3 is CASSPLREVETQYF. The DNA of the CDR3 is TGTGCCAGTAGTCCCCTTCGAGAGGTGGAGACCCAGTACTTC.

This clonotype was counted between two and nine times. The chain recombines TRBV11-2 with TRBJ2-5, with D unresolved. Germline CDR1 reads SGHAT; CDR2 reads FQNNGV. The CDR3 runs 12 residues. V lost 3 bases to trimming and J lost 5 bases, with 7 bases between them. Written as DNA, the CDR3 is TGTGCCAGCAGCTTCTCAGAGGAGACCCAGTACTTC. Its protein product is CASSFSEETQYF.

This clonotype was recorded at least ten times. The V gene is TRBV11-2, the J gene TRBJ2-2; D remains ambiguous. This CDR3 contains 16 residues. Trimming took off 0 bases at V and 5 bases at J, with 13 bases between the two ends. Germline values: CDR1 SGHAT, CDR2 FQNNGV. The chain's CDR3 is CASSLDFTPRTGELFF. The CDR3 DNA follows: TGTGCCAGCAGCTTAGATTTCACACCCCGGACCGGGGAGCTGTTTTTT.

At least ten counts were recorded for this clonotype. The CDR3 loop reads CSVEGGAGVSTQYF. For the CDR3, the DNA is TGCAGCGTTGAAGGCGGCGCGGGAGTAAGTACGCAGTATTTT. The chain uses TRBV29-1 and TRBJ2-3, with 7 nucleotides matching TRBD2. CDR3 length: 14 amino acids. Losses at the gene ends were 1 base for V and 8 bases for J; bases not matched to a gene: 9. From germline, CDR1 is SQVTM and CDR2 ANQGSEA.

This clonotype was counted many times. V and J are TRBV28 and TRBJ1-1; possibly TRBD1 for D (6 bases). Deletions cut 2 bases from V and 4 bases from J, with 11 bases between. The CDR3 totals 14 residues. The germline V gene encodes CDR1 MDHEN and CDR2 SYDVKM. This CDR3 is CASSLQGIVTEAFF. The CDR3 region has the DNA TGTGCCAGCAGTTTACAGGGGATAGTCACTGAAGCTTTCTTT.

This clonotype was counted ten times or more. V and J are TRBV18 and TRBJ2-7, with 7 bases aligning to TRBD1. In germline, CDR1 is KGHSH, CDR2 LQKENI. CDR3 length: 14 amino acids. J lost 3 bases, V lost 5 bases, and 7 bases had no gene match. CDR3 loop: CASSLQGVGYEQYF. The CDR3 nucleotides read TGTGCCAGCTCATTGCAGGGGGTCGGCTACGAGCAGTACTTC.

This clonotype has a count of ten or more. The chain combines TRBV6-4 with TRBJ1-2; D might be TRBD1 (6 bases). The CDR3 contains 13 residues. CDR1 and CDR2 (germline): MRHNA, SNTAGT. V dropped 6 bases and J dropped 0 bases, with 8 bases sitting between them. CDR3 region: CASRQGPNYGYTF. The CDR3 DNA follows: TGTGCCAGCAGACAGGGACCTAACTATGGCTACACCTTC.